This is a list of T cell receptor beta chains from one sample in a study of a mutant IDH1 vaccine in newly diagnosed glioma. Some clones are missing from TCRdb's copy, which holds only in-frame ones; the method was immunoSEQ multiplex PCR. The data contain roughly 120,000 clones, roughly 75% of them seen just once; the ten biggest clones take up 4.5% to 7%. No antigen is known for these receptors. The sequences come from PBMCs, collected from a glioma patient whose treatment included an IDH1 peptide vaccine. These receptors originate from a man aged 40-49 years with glioma. Each CDR3 is given with its conserved first and last residue. A D gene is named only where the DNA matches it firmly. Some rows have no size entry. The others give once, few or many, or a class for an expanded clone.

NA	NA	TRBV6-5	TRBJ1-5	15	TGTGCCAGCAGTAACTATGGACAGCGTCAAAGGCCCCAGCATTTT	CASSNYGQRQRPQHF
NA	NA	TRBV7-2	TRBJ2-3	14	TGTGCCAGCAGCTCGACAGTTAGCACAGATACGCAGTATTTT	CASSSTVSTDTQYF
few	NA	TRBV7-9	TRBJ1-6	13	TGTGCCAGCAGCTTAGGGACAGATTCACCCCTCCACTTT	CASSLGTDSPLHF
NA	TRBD1	TRBV4-1	TRBJ1-1	14	TGCGCCAGCAGTCGAAACAGGGGATTTTTTGAAGCTTTCTTT	CASSRNRGFFEAFF
NA	TRBD2	TRBV6-5	TRBJ2-1	16	TGTGCCAGCAGTTACTCTATTAGCGGGGCGACGTCTGAGCAGTTCTTC	CASSYSISGATSEQFF
NA	NA	TRBV30	TRBJ2-4	19	TGTGCCTGGGGGCCCCGGACGGCGGGAACTTCCGTAGCCAAAAACATTCAGTACTTC	CAWGPRTAGTSVAKNIQYF
NA	NA	TRBV6-6	TRBJ2-1	14	TGTGCCAGCAGTTACTCGATGAGGAGCGATGAGCAGTTCTTC	CASSYSMRSDEQFF
NA	NA	TRBV18	TRBJ2-7	14	TGTGCCAGCTCACCACTCCCCGAGGCCTACGAGCAGTACTTC	CASSPLPEAYEQYF
NA	NA	TRBV5-5	TRBJ2-2	16	TGTGCCAGCAGCTGGACGGGGGGCCCCTTCACCGGGGAGCTGTTTTTT	CASSWTGGPFTGELFF
NA	NA	TRBV29-1	TRBJ1-3	15	TGCAGCGTTGTAGATGGGCCTCTCTCTGGAAACACCATATATTTT	CSVVDGPLSGNTIYF
NA	NA	TRBV5-6	TRBJ1-1	15	TGTGCCAGCAGCTTGGGCCCCGGTGGAGACACTGAAGCTTTCTTT	CASSLGPGGDTEAFF
NA	TRBD1	TRBV10-2	TRBJ1-5	14	TGCGCCAGCAGAGGCAGGGGGATCCGAGAGCCCCAGCATTTT	CASRGRGIREPQHF
NA	TRBD2	TRBV9	TRBJ2-5	13	TGTGCCAGCAGCCCGCGGGGTAGCGGGCGTAGATACTTC	CASSPRGSGRRYF
NA	TRBD2	TRBV5-4	TRBJ2-5	15	TGTGCCAGCAGCTTCGCGGGAGGGCTCGAAGAGACCCAGTACTTC	CASSFAGGLEETQYF
NA	TRBD1	TRBV7-9	TRBJ1-3	17	TGTGCCAGCAGCAAACCGGGACAGCCGCTCTCTGGAAACACCATATATTTT	CASSKPGQPLSGNTIYF
NA	NA	TRBV5-6	TRBJ2-4	14	TGTGCCAGCAGTAGCAAACCAACAGGGCACATTCAGTACTTC	CASSSKPTGHIQYF
NA	NA	TRBV19	TRBJ1-1	16	TGTGCCAGTAGTATAGAACAAGGGGCTATGAACACTGAAGCTTTCTTT	CASSIEQGAMNTEAFF
once	NA	TRBV2	TRBJ2-7	14	TGTGCCAGCAGCGAGGCGAGACAGATCTACGAGCAGTACTTC	CASSEARQIYEQYF
NA	NA	TRBV28	TRBJ2-5	15	TGTGCCAGCAGTTTATTAAGGTTCAACCAAGAGACCCAGTACTTC	CASSLLRFNQETQYF
few	TRBD1	TRBV29-1	TRBJ1-1	14	TGCAGCGTCGTCCCGGGACAGGGGCCCGATGAAGCTTTCTTT	CSVVPGQGPDEAFF
once	NA	TRBV5-5	TRBJ1-1	14	TGTGCCAGCAGCCCTTCGTCAGGGATCACTGAAGCTTTCTTT	CASSPSSGITEAFF
few	NA	TRBV5-1	TRBJ1-1	15	TGCGCCAGCAGCTTGGACCGGCGGTTGAACACTGAAGCTTTCTTT	CASSLDRRLNTEAFF
NA	NA	TRBV6-5	TRBJ2-5	15	TGTGCCAGCAGTTACATCTCCGGATCACAAGAGACCCAGTACTTC	CASSYISGSQETQYF
NA	NA	TRBV5-1	TRBJ2-7	13	TGCGCCAGCAGCCACGCAGGGGATGTTGGGCAGTACTTC	CASSHAGDVGQYF
NA	TRBD1	TRBV19	TRBJ2-3	17	TGTGCCAGTAATGAAAGGGGGCCCCGAGGCGGCACAGATACGCAGTATTTT	CASNERGPRGGTDTQYF
NA	TRBD1	TRBV4-3	TRBJ1-2	17	TGCGCCAGCAGCCAAGATTTGCCAGGGGGCGTATTAAATGGCTACACCTTC	CASSQDLPGGVLNGYTF
once	NA	TRBV14	TRBJ2-1	15	TGTGCCAGCAGCCAAGATCGGGGGACCTACAATGAGCAGTTCTTC	CASSQDRGTYNEQFF
NA	TRBD2	TRBV9	TRBJ2-2	15	TGTGCCAGCAGCGTGACTAGCGGGAACACCGGGGAGCTGTTTTTT	CASSVTSGNTGELFF
NA	NA	TRBV6-4	TRBJ1-5	13	TGTGCCAGCAGTGACTCTTCGGGATCGCCCCAGCATTTT	CASSDSSGSPQHF
NA	TRBD1	TRBV29-1	TRBJ2-3	14	TGCAGCGTTGACGTTAGGGGGCGCACAGATACGCAGTATTTT	CSVDVRGRTDTQYF
NA	NA	TRBV12-5	TRBJ2-5	13	TGTGCTAGTGTCTCCGAAGGTGGGGAGACCCAGTACTTC	CASVSEGGETQYF
NA	NA	TRBV7-2	TRBJ2-7	15	TGTGCCAGCAGCTTTGGGGCCACAAGAACCTACGAGCAGTACTTC	CASSFGATRTYEQYF
NA	NA	TRBV4-3	TRBJ2-6	19	TGCGCCAGCAGCCAAGACCCTCAGGCTGAAGAAACTGGGGCCAACGTCCTGACTTTC	CASSQDPQAEETGANVLTF
NA	NA	TRBV7-2	TRBJ1-2	14	TGTGCCAGCAGCTTAGCGACATCTAACTATGGCTACACCTTC	CASSLATSNYGYTF
once	NA	TRBV4-2	TRBJ2-7	14	TGTGCCAGCAGCCAAGATCGCCTAGCGCGGGAGCAGTACTTC	CASSQDRLAREQYF
NA	NA	TRBV5-6	TRBJ2-7	13	TGTGCCAGCAGCTTGGCACCGCTCGAGGAGCAGTACTTC	CASSLAPLEEQYF
NA	NA	TRBV30	TRBJ2-5	11	TGTGCCTGGACCAAAGAGAAGACCCAGTACTTC	CAWTKEKTQYF
NA	NA	TRBV7-3	TRBJ2-7	17	TGTGCCAGCAGCTCGGTCCTCCCTGCGGCAGGGTCCTACGAGCAGTACTTC	CASSSVLPAAGSYEQYF
NA	NA	TRBV7-6	TRBJ2-1	13	TGTGCCAGCAGCTTAGGACCTAGGGATGAGCAGTTCTTC	CASSLGPRDEQFF
NA	TRBD1	TRBV7-3	TRBJ1-4	15	TGTGCCAGCAGCCAACCAACAGGGGTCGATGAAAAACTGTTTTTT	CASSQPTGVDEKLFF
few	NA	TRBV6-5	TRBJ1-1	13	TGTGCCAGCGGGCGGGCGCGGGACACTGAAGCTTTCTTT	CASGRARDTEAFF
once	NA	TRBV7-2	TRBJ2-3	15	TGTGCCAGCAGCCAAGGGGGGGGCTTCACAGATACGCAGTATTTT	CASSQGGGFTDTQYF
NA	NA	TRBV25-1	TRBJ1-1	15	TGTGCCAGCAGGAAGACCGACAGGATGAACACTGAAGCTTTCTTT	CASRKTDRMNTEAFF
NA	NA	TRBV18	TRBJ2-5	13	TGTGCCAGCTCACGGGGGAGCCAAGAGACCCAGTACTTC	CASSRGSQETQYF
NA	NA	TRBV19	TRBJ1-1	13	TGTGCCACCCGGGACACCCGGGGGGCTGAAGCTTTCTTT	CATRDTRGAEAFF
NA	NA	TRBV11-2	TRBJ2-7	14	TGTGCCAGCAGCCAAGGACGGAACTCCTACGAGCAGTACTTC	CASSQGRNSYEQYF
NA	TRBD1	TRBV7-2	TRBJ1-3	15	TGTGCCAGCAGCCCCTCGACAGGGTTAGGAAACACCATATATTTT	CASSPSTGLGNTIYF
once	NA	TRBV25-1	TRBJ1-2	14	TGTGCCAGCAAGCCCGGGGGTGAGAACTATGGCTACACCTTC	CASKPGGENYGYTF
NA	NA	TRBV5-6	TRBJ1-6	15	TGTGCCAGCAGCCACGGCGGGACGGTTAATTCACCCCTCCACTTT	CASSHGGTVNSPLHF
NA	NA	TRBV28	TRBJ2-1	14	TGTGCCAGCAGTTTAGGGGGGAGTTTATATGAGCAGTTCTTC	CASSLGGSLYEQFF
once	NA	TRBV28	TRBJ1-1	15	TGTGCCAGCAGTTTGGTCGGGACCGAGGAACCTGAAGCTTTCTTT	CASSLVGTEEPEAFF
few	TRBD1	TRBV30	TRBJ1-2	12	TGTGCCTGCCGGACAGGGGGTTATGGCTACACCTTC	CACRTGGYGYTF
NA	TRBD1	TRBV18	TRBJ1-2	15	TGTGCCAGCTCACCCGACAGGGTCCTTAACTATGGCTACACCTTC	CASSPDRVLNYGYTF
many	NA	TRBV6-1	TRBJ1-4	11	TGTGCCAGCAGAAGCGACGGAAAACTGTTTTTT	CASRSDGKLFF